This T cell receptor beta chain was captured in a study of beta chain features in type 1 diabetes. Details on this clone: Its antigen is unidentified.

All of the isolated RNA was reverse transcribed, so expressed TCRB transcripts were sequenced. The protocol was immunoSEQ multiplex PCR, while the TCRdb copy is restricted to in-frame clones and leaves out a portion. The sample carries hundreds of thousands of clones, about 71% recorded once. The CDR3 sequence is 18 residues long. Study outcomes and limitations: There was no resolution here of whether HLA type influences TCRB rearrangement.

A sort by CD45RO/CCR7/CD25/CD127/CD95/CD27 yielded CD4+ naive, central memory, regulatory and stem cell-like memory cells. The sequence was collected from a man under 40 in good health. The chain links TRBV21-1 to TRBJ1-1; the D call in the table, TRBD1, was not verified against the DNA. TRBV21-1 is assigned pseudogene status. Sequencing was carried out using naive CD4+ T cells from blood. The CDR3 loop reads CASSRTGPGTGERTEAFF. In nucleotides, the CDR3 is TGTGCCAGCAGCAGGACAGGACCCGGGACAGGGGAGCGCACTGAAGCTTTCTTT.